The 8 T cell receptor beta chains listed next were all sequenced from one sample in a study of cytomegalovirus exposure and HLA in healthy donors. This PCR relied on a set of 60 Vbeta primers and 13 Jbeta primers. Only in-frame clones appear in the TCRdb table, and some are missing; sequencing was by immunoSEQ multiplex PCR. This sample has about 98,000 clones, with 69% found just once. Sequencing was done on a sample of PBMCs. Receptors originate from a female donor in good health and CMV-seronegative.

The CDR3 nucleotides are TGTGCCAGCAGCTTCAAGTGGCGGGGGAACACCGGGGAGCTGTTTTTT. This sequence encodes CASSFKWRGNTGELFF. V gene TRBV5-6 combines with J gene TRBJ2-2, with D possibly matching TRBD2 (6 bases). In germline, CDR1 is SGHDT, CDR2 YYEEEE. This CDR3 has 16 residues. With 2 bases removed from V and 1 base from J, the gap between germline ends came to 12 bases.

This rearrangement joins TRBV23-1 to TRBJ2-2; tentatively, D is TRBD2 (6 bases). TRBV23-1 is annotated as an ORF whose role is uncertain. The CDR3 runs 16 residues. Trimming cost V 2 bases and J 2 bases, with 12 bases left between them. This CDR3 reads CASSQRRGPNTGELFF. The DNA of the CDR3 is TGCGCCAGCAGTCAACGGAGGGGTCCCAACACCGGGGAGCTGTTTTTT.

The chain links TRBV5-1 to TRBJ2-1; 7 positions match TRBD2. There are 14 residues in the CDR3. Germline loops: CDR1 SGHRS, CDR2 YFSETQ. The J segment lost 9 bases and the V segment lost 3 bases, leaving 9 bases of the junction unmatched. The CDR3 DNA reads TGCGCCAGCAGCTCCTCACCGCGGGAGAGTGAGCAGTTCTTC. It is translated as CASSSSPRESEQFF.

The CDR3, as DNA: TGTGCCAGCAGCCGCTCGTCGGGGGATTTCCGCGAGCAGTACTTC. Protein: CASSRSSGDFREQYF. This chain links TRBV4-2 with TRBJ2-7; possible D gene TRBD2, 6 bases. The CDR3 has 15 amino acids. Between the trimmed V and J ends, which lost 4 bases and 6 bases, there was a span of 19 bases. Looked up from germline, CDR1 is LGHNA and CDR2 is YNFKEQ.

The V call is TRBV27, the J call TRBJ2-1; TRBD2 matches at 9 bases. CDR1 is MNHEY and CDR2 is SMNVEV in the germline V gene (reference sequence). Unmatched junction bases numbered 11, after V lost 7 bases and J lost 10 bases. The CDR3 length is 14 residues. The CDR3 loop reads CASTLAGVRGEQFF. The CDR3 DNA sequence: TGTGCCAGCACATTAGCGGGAGTACGGGGAGAGCAGTTCTTC.

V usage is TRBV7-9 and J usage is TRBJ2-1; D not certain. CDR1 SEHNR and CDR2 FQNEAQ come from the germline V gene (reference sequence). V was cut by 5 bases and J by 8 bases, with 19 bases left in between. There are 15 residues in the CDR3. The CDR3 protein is CASSPSRLLGDEQFF. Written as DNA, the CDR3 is TGTGCCAGCAGCCCCTCCAGGCTATTGGGCGATGAGCAGTTCTTC.

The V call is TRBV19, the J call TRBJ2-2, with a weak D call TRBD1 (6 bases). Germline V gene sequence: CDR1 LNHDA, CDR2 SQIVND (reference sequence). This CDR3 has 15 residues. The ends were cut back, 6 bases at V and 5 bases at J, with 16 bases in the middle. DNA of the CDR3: TGTGCCAGTAGGCCGCAGGGGTACAGGACCGGGGAGCTGTTTTTT. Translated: CASRPQGYRTGELFF.

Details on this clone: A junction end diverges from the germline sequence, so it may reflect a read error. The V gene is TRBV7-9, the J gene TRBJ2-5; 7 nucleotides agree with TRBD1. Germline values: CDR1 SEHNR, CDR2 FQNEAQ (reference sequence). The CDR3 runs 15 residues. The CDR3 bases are TGTTCCAGCAGCCAATCGGGACAGTACCAAGAGACCCAGTACTTC. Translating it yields CSSSQSGQYQETQYF.